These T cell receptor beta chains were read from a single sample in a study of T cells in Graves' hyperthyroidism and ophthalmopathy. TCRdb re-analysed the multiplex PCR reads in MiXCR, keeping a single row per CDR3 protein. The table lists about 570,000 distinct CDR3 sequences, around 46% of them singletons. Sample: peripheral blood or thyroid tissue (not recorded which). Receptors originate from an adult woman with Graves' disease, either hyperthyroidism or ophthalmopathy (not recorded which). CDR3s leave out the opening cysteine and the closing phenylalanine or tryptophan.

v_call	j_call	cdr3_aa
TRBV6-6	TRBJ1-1	ASLSQANTEAF
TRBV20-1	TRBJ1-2	SASNTGGRDYGYT
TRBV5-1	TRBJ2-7	ASSLSRQTYEQY
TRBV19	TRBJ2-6	ASRQGNSGANVLT
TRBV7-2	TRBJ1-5	ASSYVWDGHQPQH
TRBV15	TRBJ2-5	ATSRTGTGGAQETQY
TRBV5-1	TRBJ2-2	ASSLAGSWRAGELF
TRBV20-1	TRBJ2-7	SARSDRDYEQY
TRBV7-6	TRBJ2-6	ASTNGAGRGDNVLT
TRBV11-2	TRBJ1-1	ASSSSGGGAAEAF
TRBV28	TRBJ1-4	ASSFLGTASGDEKLF
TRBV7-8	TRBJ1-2	ASSFSLAGNYGYT
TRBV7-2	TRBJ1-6	ASSYRGLDSPLH
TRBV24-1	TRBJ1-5	ATSDSWAGGYQPQH
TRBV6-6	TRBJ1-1	ASSYPDTEAF
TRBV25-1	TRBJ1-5	ASSKTGVVGQPQH
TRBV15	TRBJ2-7	ATSSQEAGTGGYEQY
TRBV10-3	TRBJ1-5	AISEVGSDQPQH
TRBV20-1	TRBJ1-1	SARRPGRVEAF
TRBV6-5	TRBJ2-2	ASSYTSEITGELF
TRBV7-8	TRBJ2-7	AVGSGFQTYEQY
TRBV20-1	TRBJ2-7	SVGDLEQY
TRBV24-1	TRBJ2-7	ATSDSGRHEQY
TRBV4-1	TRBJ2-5	ASSQDRGRMETQY
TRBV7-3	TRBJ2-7	ASSLRWGGELY
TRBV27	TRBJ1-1	ASSQRGGGTEAF
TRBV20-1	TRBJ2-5	SAMGGASETQY
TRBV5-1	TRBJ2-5	ASSFPDRPSGETQY
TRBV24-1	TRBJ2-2	ATSDPSNGELF
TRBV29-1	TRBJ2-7	SAGDGTYEQY
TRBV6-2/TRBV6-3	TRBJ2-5	ASRRSLWETQY
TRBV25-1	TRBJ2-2	ASSEFITGELF
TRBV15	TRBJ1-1	ATSGAWTEAF
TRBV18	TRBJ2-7	ASSHDRDHSYEQY
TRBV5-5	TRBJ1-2	ASSLVATDYGYT
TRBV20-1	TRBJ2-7	SAGEGYEQY
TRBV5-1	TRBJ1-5	ASSAGTGFNQPQH
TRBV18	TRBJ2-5	ASSRLAEETQY
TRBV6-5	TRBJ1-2	ASITLDSSGYGYT
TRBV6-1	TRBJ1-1	ANGENTEAF
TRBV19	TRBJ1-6	ASSNTGGSGSPLH